This T cell receptor beta chain was identified in a study of cytomegalovirus exposure and HLA in healthy donors. Study-level points and caveats: Later analysis suggested links between common viral pathogens and several top significant clusters. Most of the TCR beta V segments (in an earlier analysis) were productive either about 87% or about 30% of the time. Across donors, presence/absence analyses took sequencing depth to be roughly uniform.

Each donor was healthy, and each was a bone marrow donor. Worth noting for this clone: Its antigen is still unknown.

V lost 0 bases and J lost 1; bases outside the gene matches: 4. Germline loops: CDR1 SGHRS, CDR2 YFSETQ. This CDR3 is 16 amino acids long. PCR primers comprised 60 Vbeta and 13 Jbeta primers. Sequencing used immunoSEQ multiplex PCR; TCRdb keeps in-frame clones, though not all of them. The sample has approximately 140,000 clones, 77% seen once. The chain joins TRBV5-1 to TRBJ1-3; 7 nucleotides align to TRBD1. Sequenced: PBMCs. This clonotype was obtained from a woman between 45 and 60 years old in good health and CMV-seronegative. For the CDR3, the DNA is TGCGCCAGCAGCTTGGACACAGGGGAGTCTGGAAACACCATATATTTT. This gives the protein CASSLDTGESGNTIYF. The full variable domain, its missing parts supplied by reference TRBV5-1 and TRBJ1-3, is KAGVTQTPRYLIKTRGQQVTLSCSPISGHRSVSWYQQTPGQGLQFLFEYFSETQRNKGNFPGRFSGRQFSNSRSEMNVSTLELGDSALYLCASSLDTGESGNTIYFGEGSWLTVV.